This T cell receptor beta chain is from a study of blood T cells in healthy people across ages. The donors, all healthy, were Caucasians living in Russia, aged roughly 6 to 100. About this clonotype: The antigen remains unidentified.

CDR3 length: 13 residues. Per the germline V gene, CDR1 is SNHLY and CDR2 is FYNNEI. A sample-barcoded 5' primer and a J-beta primer mix were used in a second PCR of about 7 to 12 cycles. Via MiXCR, TCRdb re-called the 5' RACE reads, giving one row per CDR3 protein. The sample gives about 1.7 million distinct CDR3 sequences, roughly 27% of which show up once; about 7.7% is in the top ten. Notes on the study in general: Naive T cell percentage strongly correlated with TCR beta diversity.

This receptor was obtained from a woman under 40 in good health. The source material was blood. J is TRBJ2-5 and V is TRBV2; TRBD2 might be the D (6 bases). The J call may be faulty, since TRBJ2-7 better matches the DNA end. Written as DNA, the CDR3 is TGTGCTAGCGGCATTTTTCTCCGCTACGAGCAGTACTTC. Protein: CASGIFLRYEQYF.